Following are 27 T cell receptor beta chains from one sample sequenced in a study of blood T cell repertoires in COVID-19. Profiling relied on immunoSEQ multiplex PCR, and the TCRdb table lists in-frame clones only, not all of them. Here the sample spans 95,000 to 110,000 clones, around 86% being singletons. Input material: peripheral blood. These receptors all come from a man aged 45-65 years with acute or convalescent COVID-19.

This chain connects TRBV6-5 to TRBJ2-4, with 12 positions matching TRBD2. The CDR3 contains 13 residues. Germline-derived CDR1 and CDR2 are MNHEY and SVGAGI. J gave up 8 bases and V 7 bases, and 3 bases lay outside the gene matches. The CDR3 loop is CASILAGGDIQYF. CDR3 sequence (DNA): TGTGCCAGCATCCTAGCGGGAGGGGACATTCAGTACTTC.

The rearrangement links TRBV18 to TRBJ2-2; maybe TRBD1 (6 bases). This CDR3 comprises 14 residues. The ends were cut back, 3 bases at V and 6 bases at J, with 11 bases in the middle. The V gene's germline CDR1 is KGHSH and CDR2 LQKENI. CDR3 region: CASSPEGVPGELFF. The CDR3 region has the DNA TGTGCCAGCTCACCCGAGGGGGTGCCCGGGGAGCTGTTTTTT.

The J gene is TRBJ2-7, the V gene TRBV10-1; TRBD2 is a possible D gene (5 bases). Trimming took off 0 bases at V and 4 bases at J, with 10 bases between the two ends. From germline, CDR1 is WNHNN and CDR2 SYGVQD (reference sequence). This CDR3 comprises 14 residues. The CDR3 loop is CASSESGTGYEQYF. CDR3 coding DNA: TGCGCCAGCAGTGAGTCGGGCACGGGGTACGAGCAGTACTTC.

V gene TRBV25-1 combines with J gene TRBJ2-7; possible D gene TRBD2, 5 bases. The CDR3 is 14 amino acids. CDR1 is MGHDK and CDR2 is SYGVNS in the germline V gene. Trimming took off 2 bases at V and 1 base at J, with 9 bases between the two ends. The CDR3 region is CASSEVASSYEQYF. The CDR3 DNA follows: TGTGCCAGCAGTGAAGTAGCGTCTTCCTACGAGCAGTACTTC.

The CDR3 DNA sequence: TGTGCCAGCAGTTACCCCCACGGGGGCACTGAAGCTTTCTTT. Amino acids: CASSYPHGGTEAFF. V gene TRBV6-5 combines with J gene TRBJ1-1; the D gene is possibly TRBD1 (5 bases). The V gene lost 2 bases and the J gene lost 4 bases, with 11 bases spanning the gap. There are 14 residues in the CDR3. CDR1 MNHEY and CDR2 SVGAGI come from the germline V gene.

In nucleotides, the CDR3 is TGTGCCAGCAGTCCTTTCGGGGGTCGTCATCCTGAAGCTTTCTTT. Translating it yields CASSPFGGRHPEAFF. This chain joins TRBV25-1 and TRBJ1-1; weak D call: TRBD1 (5 bases). The CDR3 runs 15 residues. Germline CDR1 is MGHDK and CDR2 is SYGVNS. Trimming shortened V by 5 bases and J by 6 bases, and 19 bases separated the two germline ends.

Here the CDR3 reads CASSWPTGRLYNEQFF. The CDR3 DNA reads TGCGCCAGCAGCTGGCCCACAGGGCGTTTGTACAATGAGCAGTTCTTC. The chain employs TRBV5-1 and TRBJ2-1, with a possible D match to TRBD1 (6 bases). This CDR3 region has 16 residues. The germline V gene encodes CDR1 SGHRS and CDR2 YFSETQ. Trimming stripped 3 bases from V and 4 bases from J, with 17 bases between.

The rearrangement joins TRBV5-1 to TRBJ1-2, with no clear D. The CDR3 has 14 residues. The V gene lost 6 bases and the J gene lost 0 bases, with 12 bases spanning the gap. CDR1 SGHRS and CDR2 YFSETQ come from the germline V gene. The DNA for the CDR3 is TGCGCCAGCACCTCGACGGGAGCTAACTATGGCTACACCTTC. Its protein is CASTSTGANYGYTF.

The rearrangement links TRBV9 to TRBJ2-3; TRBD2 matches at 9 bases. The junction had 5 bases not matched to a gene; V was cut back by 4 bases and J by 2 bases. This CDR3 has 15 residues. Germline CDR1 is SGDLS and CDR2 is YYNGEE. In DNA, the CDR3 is TGTGCCAGCAGCCCGACTAGCGGATACACAGATACGCAGTATTTT. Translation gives CASSPTSGYTDTQYF.

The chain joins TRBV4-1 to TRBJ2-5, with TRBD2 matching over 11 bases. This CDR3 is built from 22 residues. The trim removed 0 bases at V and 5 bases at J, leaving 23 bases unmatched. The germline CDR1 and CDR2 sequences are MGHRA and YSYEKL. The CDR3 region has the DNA TGCGCCAGCAGCCAAGAAGGTGGAGGGACAGAACTAACTAGCGGGAGAAGGGAGACCCAGTACTTC. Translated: CASSQEGGGTELTSGRRETQYF.

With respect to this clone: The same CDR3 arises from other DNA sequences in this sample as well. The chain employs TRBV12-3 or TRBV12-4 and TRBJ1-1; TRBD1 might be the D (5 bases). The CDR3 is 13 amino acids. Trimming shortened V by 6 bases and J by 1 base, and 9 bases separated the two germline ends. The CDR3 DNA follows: TGTGCCAGCAGCTTCACAGGGAACACTGAAGCTTTCTTT. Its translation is CASSFTGNTEAFF.

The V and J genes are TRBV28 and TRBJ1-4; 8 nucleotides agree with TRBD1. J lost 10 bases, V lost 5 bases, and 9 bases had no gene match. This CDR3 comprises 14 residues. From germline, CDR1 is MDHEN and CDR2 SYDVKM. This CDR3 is CASSQGQVGGKLFF. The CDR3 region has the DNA TGTGCCAGCAGTCAGGGACAGGTGGGAGGAAAACTGTTTTTT.

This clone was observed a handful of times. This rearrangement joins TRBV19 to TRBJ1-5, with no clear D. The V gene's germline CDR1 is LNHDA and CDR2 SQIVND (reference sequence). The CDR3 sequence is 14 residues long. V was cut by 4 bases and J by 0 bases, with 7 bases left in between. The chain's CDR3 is CASSTQVSNQPQHF. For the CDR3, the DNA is TGTGCCAGTAGTACGCAGGTTAGCAATCAGCCCCAGCATTTT. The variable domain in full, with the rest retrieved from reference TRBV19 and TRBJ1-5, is DGGITQSPKYLFRKEGQNVTLSCEQNLNHDAMYWYRQDPGQGLRLIYYSQIVNDFQKGDIAEGYSVSREKKESFPLTVTSAQKNPTAFYLCASSTQVSNQPQHFGDGTRLSIL.

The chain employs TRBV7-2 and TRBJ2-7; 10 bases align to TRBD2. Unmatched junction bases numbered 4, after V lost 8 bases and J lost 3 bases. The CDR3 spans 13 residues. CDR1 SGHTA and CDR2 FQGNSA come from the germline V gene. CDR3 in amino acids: CASRSSGSYEQYF. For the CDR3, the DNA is TGTGCCAGCCGGTCTAGCGGGAGCTACGAGCAGTACTTC.

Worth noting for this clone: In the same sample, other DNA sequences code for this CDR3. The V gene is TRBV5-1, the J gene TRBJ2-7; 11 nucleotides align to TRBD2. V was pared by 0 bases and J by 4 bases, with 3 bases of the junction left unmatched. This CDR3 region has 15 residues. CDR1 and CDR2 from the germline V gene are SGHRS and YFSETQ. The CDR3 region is CASSLGTSGSYEQYF. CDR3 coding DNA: TGCGCCAGCAGCTTGGGTACTAGCGGGAGTTACGAGCAGTACTTC.

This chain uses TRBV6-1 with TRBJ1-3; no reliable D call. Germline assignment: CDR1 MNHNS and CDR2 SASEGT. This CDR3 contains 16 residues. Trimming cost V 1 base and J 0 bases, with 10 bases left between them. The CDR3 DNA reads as TGTGCCAGCAGTGAAGATGCAGGAAACTCTGGAAACACCATATATTTT. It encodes CASSEDAGNSGNTIYF.

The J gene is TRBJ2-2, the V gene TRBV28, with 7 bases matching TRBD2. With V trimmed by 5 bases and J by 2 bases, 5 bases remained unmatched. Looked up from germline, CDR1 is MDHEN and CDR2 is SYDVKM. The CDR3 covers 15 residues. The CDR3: CASSPLAVNTGELFF. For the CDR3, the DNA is TGTGCCAGCAGTCCTCTAGCGGTTAACACCGGGGAGCTGTTTTTT.

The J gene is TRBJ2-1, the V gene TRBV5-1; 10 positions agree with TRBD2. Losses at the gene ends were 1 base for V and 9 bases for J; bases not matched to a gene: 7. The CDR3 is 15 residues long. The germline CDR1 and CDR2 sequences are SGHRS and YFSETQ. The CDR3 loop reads CASSLSSGSNSEQFF. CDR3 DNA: TGCGCCAGCAGCTTGTCTAGCGGGAGTAATAGTGAGCAGTTCTTC.

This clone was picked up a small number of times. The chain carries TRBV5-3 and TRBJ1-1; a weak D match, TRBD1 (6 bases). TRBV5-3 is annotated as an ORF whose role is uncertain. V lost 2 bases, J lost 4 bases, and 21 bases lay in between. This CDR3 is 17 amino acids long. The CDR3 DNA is TGTGCCAGAAGCTTAGAACCGTGGACAGTTGAAACCACTGAAGCTTTCTTT. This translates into CARSLEPWTVETTEAFF.

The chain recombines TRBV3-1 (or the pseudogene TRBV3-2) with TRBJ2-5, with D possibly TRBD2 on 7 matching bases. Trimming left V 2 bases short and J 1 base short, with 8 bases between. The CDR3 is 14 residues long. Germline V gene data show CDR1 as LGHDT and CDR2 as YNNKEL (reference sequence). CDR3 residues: CASSQRGGQETQYF. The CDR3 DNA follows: TGTGCCAGCAGCCAAAGGGGGGGCCAAGAGACCCAGTACTTC.

The CDR3, as DNA: TGTGCCAGCAGCGGGCCGGGACAAAACACCGGGGAGCTGTTTTTT. Its translation: CASSGPGQNTGELFF. J is TRBJ2-2 and V is TRBV7-6; possible D gene TRBD1, 6 bases. The V end was cut by 5 bases, the J end by 2 bases, with 12 bases between. CDR1 and CDR2 from the germline V gene are SGHVS and FNYEAQ. This CDR3 is 15 amino acids long.

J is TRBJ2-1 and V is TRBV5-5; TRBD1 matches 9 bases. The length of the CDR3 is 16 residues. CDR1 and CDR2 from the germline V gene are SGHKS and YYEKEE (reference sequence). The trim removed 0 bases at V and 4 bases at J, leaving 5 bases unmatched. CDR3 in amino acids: CASSLVLGTGYNEQFF. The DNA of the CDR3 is TGTGCCAGCAGCTTGGTGTTAGGGACAGGGTACAATGAGCAGTTCTTC.

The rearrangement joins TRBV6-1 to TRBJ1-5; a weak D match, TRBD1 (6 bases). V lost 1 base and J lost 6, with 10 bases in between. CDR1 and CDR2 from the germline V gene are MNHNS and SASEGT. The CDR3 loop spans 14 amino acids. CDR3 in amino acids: CASSEGGGRQPQHF. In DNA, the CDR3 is TGTGCCAGCAGTGAAGGGGGGGGGCGTCAGCCCCAGCATTTT.

The CDR3 spells CASSIGGDTQYF. CDR3 DNA: TGTGCCAGTAGTATAGGTGGCGATACGCAGTATTTT. The chain carries TRBV19 and TRBJ2-3; unclear D gene. The V end was cut by 1 base, the J end by 6 bases, with 5 bases between. Germline assignment: CDR1 LNHDA and CDR2 SQIVND (reference sequence). The CDR3 spans 12 residues.

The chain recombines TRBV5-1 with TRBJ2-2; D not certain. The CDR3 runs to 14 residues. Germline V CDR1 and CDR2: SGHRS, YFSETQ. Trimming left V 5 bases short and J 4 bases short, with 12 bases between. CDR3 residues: CASSYGYLTGELFF. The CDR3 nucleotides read TGCGCCAGCAGTTACGGGTATCTCACCGGGGAGCTGTTTTTT.

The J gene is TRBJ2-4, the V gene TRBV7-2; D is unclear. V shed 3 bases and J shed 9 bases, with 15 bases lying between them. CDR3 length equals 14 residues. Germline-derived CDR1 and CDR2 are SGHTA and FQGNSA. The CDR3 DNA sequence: TGTGCCAGCAGCTTGACACGGATCGCCGGCATTCAGTACTTC. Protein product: CASSLTRIAGIQYF.

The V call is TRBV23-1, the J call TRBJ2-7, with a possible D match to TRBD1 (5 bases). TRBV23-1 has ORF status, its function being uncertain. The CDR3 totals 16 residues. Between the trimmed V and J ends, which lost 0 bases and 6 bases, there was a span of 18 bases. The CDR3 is CASSQSRQGLRSEQYF. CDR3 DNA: TGCGCCAGCAGTCAATCCCGTCAGGGCCTACGTTCCGAGCAGTACTTC.